The 20 T cell receptor beta chains below all came from one sample that was sequenced in a study of control samples from healthy donors and cancer patients. The assay was immunoSEQ multiplex PCR, and TCRdb's table has in-frame clones only and misses some. This table has under 200,000 clones, 92% appearing once. The sequenced material came from blood. These receptors were obtained from a woman aged 25 to 39 in good health.

This clone has a single count. The chain has TRBV4-2 and TRBJ2-7, with D possibly called TRBD1 or TRBD2 (5 bases each). The CDR3 loop spans 17 amino acids. Trimming removed 1 base from V and 2 bases from J, with 18 bases in between. Germline loops: CDR1 LGHNA, CDR2 YNFKEQ. The CDR3: CASSQGGGEQLTYEQYF. The CDR3 DNA follows: TGTGCCAGCAGCCAAGGTGGGGGTGAGCAGCTGACCTACGAGCAGTACTTC.

The V call is TRBV27, the J call TRBJ1-1; maybe TRBD1 (6 bases). This CDR3 contains 15 residues. V was clipped by 1 base and J by 3 bases, with 12 bases between them. Per the germline V gene, CDR1 is MNHEY and CDR2 is SMNVEV (reference sequence). The CDR3 bases are TGTGCCAGCAGTTTATACAGGGACCTGGACACTGAAGCTTTCTTT. This sequence encodes CASSLYRDLDTEAFF.

This clone was seen once. The chain links TRBV19 to TRBJ1-1; no firm D call. V lost 5 bases to trimming and J lost 7 bases, with 14 bases between them. Germline values: CDR1 LNHDA, CDR2 SQIVND (reference sequence). There are 13 residues in the CDR3. The CDR3 DNA reads as TGTGCCAGTAGTGTGGCCGAAAATTTTGAAGCTTTCTTT. Amino acid sequence: CASSVAENFEAFF.

For the CDR3, the DNA is TGCGCCAGCAGCCACACGGACAGGGGGTCGTACACTGAAGCTTTCTTT. Its protein is CASSHTDRGSYTEAFF. The V gene is TRBV5-1, the J gene TRBJ1-1, with 10 bases that match TRBD1. The CDR3 length is 16 residues. V shed 4 bases and J 3 bases; nucleotides not matched to a gene: 9. The V gene's germline CDR1 is SGHRS and CDR2 YFSETQ.

The chain joins TRBV29-1 to TRBJ2-7; D tentatively reads TRBD1 or TRBD2 (5 bases each). The CDR3 extends over 13 amino acids. Germline loops: CDR1 SQVTM, CDR2 ANQGSEA. V was trimmed by 4 bases and J by 3 bases, leaving 13 bases between them. DNA of the CDR3: TGCAGCGTTGCCGGGGCAGGGCGCTACGAGCAGTACTTC. Translated: CSVAGAGRYEQYF.

This clone was counted once. The V gene is TRBV24-1, the J gene TRBJ2-1; TRBD1 matches 8 bases. Unmatched junction bases numbered 6, after V lost 4 bases and J lost 5 bases. CDR1 and CDR2 from the germline V gene are KGHDR and SFDVKD. The CDR3 is 15 residues long. The CDR3 protein is CATSEDRGHHNEQFF. Written as DNA, the CDR3 is TGTGCCACCAGTGAAGACAGGGGTCACCACAATGAGCAGTTCTTC.

This chain links TRBV12-3 or TRBV12-4 with TRBJ2-1, with unresolved D. Trimming stripped 4 bases from V and 8 bases from J, with 12 bases between. The CDR3 sequence is 13 residues long. CDR3 DNA sequence: TGTGCCAGCAGTTCCGGTTTTAGAGATGAGCAGTTCTTC. Its protein product is CASSSGFRDEQFF.

V and J are TRBV9 and TRBJ1-1, with a weak D call TRBD1 (5 bases). The CDR3 extends over 17 amino acids. V lost 3 bases and J 1 base, leaving 19 bases between the germline ends. The germline gives CDR1 SGDLS, CDR2 YYNGEE. Here the CDR3 reads CASSGKGWGGPNTEAFF. The DNA of the CDR3 is TGTGCCAGCAGCGGAAAAGGGTGGGGGGGACCGAACACTGAAGCTTTCTTT.

The V and J genes are TRBV12-3 or TRBV12-4 and TRBJ2-2; D possibly corresponds to TRBD2 (6 bases). The CDR3 spans 13 residues. CDR3 sequence reads: CAMGRELSGELFF. The CDR3 DNA follows: TGTGCTATGGGACGGGAGTTGAGCGGGGAGCTGTTTTTT.

The V and J genes are TRBV2 and TRBJ1-4; 7 bases fit TRBD1. CDR1 and CDR2 (germline): SNHLY, FYNNEI. The CDR3 loop spans 15 amino acids. V trimming: 6 bases; J trimming: 2 bases; junction bases outside the gene matches: 6. The CDR3 nucleotides read TGTGCCAGCAGACCTAACAGGGGCACTAATGAAAAACTGTTTTTT. Translation gives CASRPNRGTNEKLFF.

The J gene is TRBJ2-7, the V gene TRBV27; the match to TRBD2 covers 9 bases. CDR1 is MNHEY, CDR2 SMNVEV, per germline (reference sequence). The CDR3 covers 15 residues. V lost 5 bases to trimming and J lost 3 bases; unmatched junction nucleotides: 8. The CDR3 protein is CASSLIAGVSYEQYF. DNA of the CDR3: TGTGCCAGCAGTCTCATAGCGGGAGTGAGCTACGAGCAGTACTTC.

V and J are TRBV29-1 and TRBJ2-5, with D unclear. This CDR3 has 11 amino acids. Between the trimmed V and J ends, which lost 4 bases and 4 bases, there was a span of 7 bases. The germline CDR1 and CDR2 sequences are SQVTM and ANQGSEA. CDR3 sequence reads: CSVVQGETQYF. The CDR3 DNA is TGCAGCGTTGTTCAAGGAGAGACCCAGTACTTC.

The chain recombines TRBV4-1 with TRBJ2-7; 8 bases line up with TRBD1. With V trimmed by 3 bases and J by 3 bases, 4 bases remained unmatched. CDR3 length equals 14 residues. CDR1 is MGHRA, CDR2 YSYEKL, per germline. The CDR3 is CASSHYGQGYEQYF. In DNA form, the CDR3 reads TGCGCCAGCAGCCACTACGGACAGGGCTACGAGCAGTACTTC.

In DNA, the CDR3 is TGTGCCAGCAGCTTCGGAGCGAACACTGAAGCTTTCTTT. The encoded protein is CASSFGANTEAFF. J is TRBJ1-1 and V is TRBV13, with D hard to call. V dropped 3 bases and J dropped 1 base, with 6 bases sitting between them. The CDR3 loop spans 13 amino acids. Germline V gene data show CDR1 as PRHDT and CDR2 as FYEKMQ (reference sequence). Complete variable domain (other parts from reference TRBV13 and TRBJ1-1): AAGVIQSPRHLIKEKRETATLKCYPIPRHDTVYWYQQGPGQDPQFLISFYEKMQSDKGSIPDRFSAQQFSDYHSELNMSSLELGDSALYFCASSFGANTEAFFGQGTRLTVV.

The CDR3 is CAWSVIRSSYEQYF. CDR3 DNA sequence: TGTGCCTGGAGTGTCATCCGAAGCTCCTACGAGCAGTACTTC. This chain uses TRBV30 with TRBJ2-7; no reliable D call. Looked up from germline, CDR1 is GTSNPN and CDR2 is SVGIG (reference sequence). V was trimmed by 0 bases and J by 0 bases, leaving 9 bases between them. This CDR3 is 14 amino acids long. The variable domain in full, with the rest retrieved from reference TRBV30 and TRBJ2-7, is SQTIHQWPATLVQPVGSPLSLECTVEGTSNPNLYWYRQAAGRGLQLLFYSVGIGQISSEVPQNLSASRPQDRQFILSSKKLLLSDSGFYLCAWSVIRSSYEQYFGPGTRLTVT.

The chain links TRBV2 to TRBJ1-2, with 8 bases aligning to TRBD1. Trimming removed 8 bases from V and 6 bases from J; junction bases left unmatched: 5. In germline, CDR1 is SNHLY, CDR2 FYNNEI. The CDR3 runs to 12 residues. As DNA, the CDR3 is TGTGCCAGCGCCACAGGGGGACATGGCTACACCTTC. This translates into CASATGGHGYTF. The whole variable domain, remainder taken from reference TRBV2 and TRBJ1-2, is EPEVTQTPSHQVTQMGQEVILRCVPISNHLYFYWYRQILGQKVEFLVSFYNNEISEKSEIFDDQFSVERPDGSNFTLKIRSTKLEDSAMYFCASATGGHGYTFGSGTRLTVV.

A single count supports this clone. V is TRBV5-4 and J is TRBJ2-5; possible D gene TRBD1, 8 bases. Germline V gives CDR1 SGHNT, CDR2 YYREEE (reference sequence). V was clipped by 4 bases and J by 5 bases, with 18 bases between them. CDR3 length: 15 residues. This CDR3 is CASSQITGGGETQYF. The CDR3 nucleotides read TGTGCCAGCAGCCAAATAACAGGGGGAGGGGAGACCCAGTACTTC.

The chain employs TRBV14 and TRBJ1-6; D ambiguous. Trimming pared 1 base from V and 9 bases from J, leaving 10 bases between. This CDR3 has 14 residues. The germline V gene has CDR1 SGHDN and CDR2 FVKESK. The CDR3: CASSQAVRPSPLHF. The CDR3 DNA is TGTGCCAGCAGCCAAGCTGTCAGGCCTTCACCCCTCCACTTT.

This clone was seen a handful of times. J is TRBJ2-7 and V is TRBV5-6; 13 bases agree with TRBD2. The germline V gene encodes CDR1 SGHDT and CDR2 YYEEEE. The CDR3 has 16 residues. V trimming: 4 bases; J trimming: 3 bases; junction bases outside the gene matches: 7. CDR3 sequence reads: CASSRVRTSGSYEQYF. The CDR3 coding sequence is TGTGCCAGCAGCAGGGTCCGGACTAGCGGGAGCTACGAGCAGTACTTC.

This clone was counted only a few times. This chain joins TRBV4-2 and TRBJ1-3, with D maybe TRBD1 (6 bases). V lost 0 bases and J 8 bases, leaving 14 bases between the germline ends. This CDR3 comprises 15 residues. Germline V lookup: CDR1 LGHNA, CDR2 YNFKEQ. The DNA for the CDR3 is TGTGCCAGCAGCCAAGAGTCAGGGGATGTAGACACCATATATTTT. Translated: CASSQESGDVDTIYF.